A selection of T cell receptor beta chains follows, all from one sample in a study of blood T cell repertoires in COVID-19. TCRdb keeps only in-frame clones here, not all; method: immunoSEQ multiplex PCR. The sample holds some 250,000 clones, around four fifths seen once. Specimen: peripheral blood. The receptors shown here come from a man aged 60 to 69 with acute or convalescent COVID-19. The CDR3 runs from the conserved cysteine through the conserved F or W. Fields, in order: J gene, D gene, clone size, V gene, CDR3 DNA, CDR3 protein. D genes are given only for firm matches. Size tells how often a clone was seen (once, few, many) or the class of an expanded clone, and some rows leave it out.

>TRBJ2-7|NA|NA|TRBV7-8
TGTGCCAGCAGCTTAGCCCGGTACGAGCAGTACTTC
CASSLARYEQYF
>TRBJ1-1|NA|NA|TRBV5-1
TGCGCCAGCAGCTCTAGGACATCGGGGAACACTGAAGCTTTCTTT
CASSSRTSGNTEAFF
>TRBJ1-2|NA|NA|TRBV11-2
TGTGCCAGCAGCTTAGTTCGGGAGAGGGGTAAGGGCTACACCTTC
CASSLVRERGKGYTF
>TRBJ2-5|TRBD1|NA|TRBV29-1
TGCAGCGTGGGGACAGGGAAAGAGACCCAGTACTTC
CSVGTGKETQYF
>TRBJ2-7|TRBD2|few|TRBV3-1/TRBV3-2
TGTGCCAGCAGCCCGACTAGCGGCTACGAGCAGTACTTC
CASSPTSGYEQYF
>TRBJ1-4|NA|NA|TRBV7-9
TGTGCCAGCAGCCCCCCGGGGAGGGGTGATGAAAAACTGTTTTTT
CASSPPGRGDEKLFF
>TRBJ1-2|NA|NA|TRBV6-1
TGTGCCAGCAGTGAATTGGCCGCCTATGGCTACACCTTC
CASSELAAYGYTF
>TRBJ1-2|TRBD1|NA|TRBV19
TGTGCCAGTAGTAGGGACAGGGGGGGCTATGGCTACACCTTC
CASSRDRGGYGYTF
>TRBJ2-7|NA|NA|TRBV7-9
TGTGCCAGCGGGGTTTATAGCGGCCCAACCTACGAGCAGTACTTC
CASGVYSGPTYEQYF
>TRBJ1-1|TRBD1|NA|TRBV7-7
TGTGCTAGCAGCCACCGACAGGGTAACACTGAAGCTTTCTTT
CASSHRQGNTEAFF
>TRBJ2-3|NA|NA|TRBV10-1
TGCGCCAGCAGTGAGTGGGTCGGGACTAGCACAGATACGCAGTATTTT
CASSEWVGTSTDTQYF
>TRBJ2-7|TRBD2|NA|TRBV5-1
TGCGCCAGCAGCCGAACCGGGACTACAGAATACGAGCAGTACTTC
CASSRTGTTEYEQYF
>TRBJ1-1|NA|NA|TRBV9
TGTGCCAGCAGCGTGACTCCGAACACTGAAGCTTTCTTT
CASSVTPNTEAFF
>TRBJ2-3|NA|NA|TRBV7-9
TGTGCCAGCAGCGAGACTGAAGATACGCAGTATTTT
CASSETEDTQYF
>TRBJ2-7|TRBD1|NA|TRBV19
TGTGCCAGTAGTTCGGACAGGGATGGGTCCCGGTTCTTC
CASSSDRDGSRFF
>TRBJ1-1|NA|NA|TRBV11-2
TGTGCCAGCAGCTTAGAAGGAGCGACAGTAGGGTCGAACACTGAAGCTTTCTTT
CASSLEGATVGSNTEAFF
>TRBJ2-3|NA|few|TRBV10-1
TGCGCCAGCAGTGAAGGTGGGCTAGCCTCAGATACGCAGTATTTT
CASSEGGLASDTQYF
>TRBJ2-2|NA|once|TRBV7-9
TGTGCCAGCAGCTCCCAGGAGGGGGGGATGCTGTTTTTT
CASSSQEGGMLFF
>TRBJ2-7|NA|once|TRBV5-1
TGCGCCAGCAGCCCTGCGCGAGCGGGTGACTACGAGCAGTACTTC
CASSPARAGDYEQYF
>TRBJ2-2|NA|once|TRBV10-2
TGCGCCAGCAGTGAGTCACCCGGCGGGCTGTTTTTT
CASSESPGGLFF
>TRBJ2-2|TRBD1|NA|TRBV9
TGTGCCAGCAGCGCCCCAGGGGGCTGGGACACCGGGGAGCTGTTTTTT
CASSAPGGWDTGELFF
>TRBJ2-7|TRBD2|NA|TRBV4-3
TGCGCCAGCAGCCAAGATAGACTAGCGGGGACGGGCGAGCAGTACTTC
CASSQDRLAGTGEQYF
>TRBJ1-3|NA|NA|TRBV7-9
TGTGCCAGCAGCTTAAACGGAAACCGGGGACCGGGGAGGGACACCATATATTTT
CASSLNGNRGPGRDTIYF
>TRBJ2-3|TRBD1|once|TRBV6-5
TGTGCCAGCAGTCAACAGGGGGCTCGGGATACGCAGTATTTT
CASSQQGARDTQYF
>TRBJ1-2|NA|NA|TRBV18
TGTGCCAGCTCCCCTATGACAGGCCACTATGGCTACACCTTC
CASSPMTGHYGYTF
>TRBJ2-7|TRBD1|NA|TRBV11-2
TGTGCCAGCAGCCAAGGACTGCGGGACAGGTTTCGGATTCCCTACGAGCAGTACTTC
CASSQGLRDRFRIPYEQYF
>TRBJ2-5|TRBD2|NA|TRBV5-6
TGTGCCAGCAGCCCGGGACTAGCGAGCGAGACCCAGTACTTC
CASSPGLASETQYF
>TRBJ2-1|NA|NA|TRBV5-4
TGTGCCAGCAGCTCCCCATACAATGAGCAGTTCTTC
CASSSPYNEQFF
>TRBJ2-5|TRBD2|NA|TRBV29-1
TGCAGCGCCGACAGAACGGGGGGTGGAGAGACCCAGTACTTC
CSADRTGGGETQYF
>TRBJ2-7|TRBD1|NA|TRBV5-1
TGCGCCAGCAGCTTGATTTCGACAGGGGGCCATCGGGAGCAGTACTTC
CASSLISTGGHREQYF
>TRBJ1-3|TRBD1|NA|TRBV28
TGTGCCAGCAGGCTCGGACAGGCGGACACCATATATTTT
CASRLGQADTIYF
>TRBJ2-5|NA|few|TRBV19
TGTGCCAGTTCCGGCCGCCTCGGTAGGGGTCAAGAGACCCAGTACTTC
CASSGRLGRGQETQYF
>TRBJ1-2|NA|NA|TRBV19
TGTGCCCGAACGAGTTGTGGGGGGGGCAGCTATGGCTACACCTTC
CARTSCGGGSYGYTF
>TRBJ1-6|NA|NA|TRBV19
TGTGCCAGTACCGATTTCGGGGGGCGGAATTCACCCCTCCACTTT
CASTDFGGRNSPLHF
>TRBJ1-1|NA|NA|TRBV2
TGTGCCAGCAGTGAAGCAGAGATGAACACTGAAGCTTTCTTT
CASSEAEMNTEAFF
>TRBJ1-2|TRBD1|once|TRBV27
TGTGCCAGCAGTTTATCGGGACAGGGAAACTATGGCTACACCTTC
CASSLSGQGNYGYTF
>TRBJ1-6|TRBD1|NA|TRBV30
TGTGCCTGGAGTCCCGGACAGGGTAATTCACCCCTCCACTTT
CAWSPGQGNSPLHF
>TRBJ1-4|NA|NA|TRBV30
TGTGCCTGCCGCAGGGGACCTGAAAAACTGTTTTTT
CACRRGPEKLFF
>TRBJ2-7|NA|few|TRBV6-6
TGTGCCAGCAGTTCCGCATCACTCAAATCCTACGAGCAGTACTTC
CASSSASLKSYEQYF
>TRBJ2-5|NA|NA|TRBV5-4
TGTGCCAGCAGCTTGGAGCCTTTAGGAGGGGCAGAGACCCAGTACTTC
CASSLEPLGGAETQYF
>TRBJ2-7|TRBD1|few|TRBV29-1
TGCAGCTTCCACCCCTCGGGACAGGAAGGTTACGAGCAGTACTTC
CSFHPSGQEGYEQYF
>TRBJ2-7|TRBD2|NA|TRBV5-1
TGCGCCAGCAGCCCCTCCGGGACTAGCGGGAGCCGTGCCCACGAGCAGTACTTC
CASSPSGTSGSRAHEQYF